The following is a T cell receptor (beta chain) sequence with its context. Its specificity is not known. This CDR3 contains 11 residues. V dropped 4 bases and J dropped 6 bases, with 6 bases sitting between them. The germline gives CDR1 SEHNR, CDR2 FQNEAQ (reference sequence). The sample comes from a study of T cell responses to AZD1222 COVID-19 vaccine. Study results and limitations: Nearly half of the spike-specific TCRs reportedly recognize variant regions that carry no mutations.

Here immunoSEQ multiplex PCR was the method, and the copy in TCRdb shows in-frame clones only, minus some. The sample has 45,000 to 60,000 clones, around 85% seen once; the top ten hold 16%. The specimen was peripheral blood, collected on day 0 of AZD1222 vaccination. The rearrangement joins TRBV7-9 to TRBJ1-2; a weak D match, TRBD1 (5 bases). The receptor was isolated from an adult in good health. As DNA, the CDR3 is TGTGCCAGCAGCTCCAGGGATGGCTACACCTTC. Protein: CASSSRDGYTF. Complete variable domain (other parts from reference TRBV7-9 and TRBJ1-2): DTGVSQNPRHKITKRGQNVTFRCDPISEHNRLYWYRQTLGQGPEFLTYFQNEAQLEKSRLLSDRFSAERPKGSFSTLEIQRTEQGDSAMYLCASSSRDGYTFGSGTRLTVV.